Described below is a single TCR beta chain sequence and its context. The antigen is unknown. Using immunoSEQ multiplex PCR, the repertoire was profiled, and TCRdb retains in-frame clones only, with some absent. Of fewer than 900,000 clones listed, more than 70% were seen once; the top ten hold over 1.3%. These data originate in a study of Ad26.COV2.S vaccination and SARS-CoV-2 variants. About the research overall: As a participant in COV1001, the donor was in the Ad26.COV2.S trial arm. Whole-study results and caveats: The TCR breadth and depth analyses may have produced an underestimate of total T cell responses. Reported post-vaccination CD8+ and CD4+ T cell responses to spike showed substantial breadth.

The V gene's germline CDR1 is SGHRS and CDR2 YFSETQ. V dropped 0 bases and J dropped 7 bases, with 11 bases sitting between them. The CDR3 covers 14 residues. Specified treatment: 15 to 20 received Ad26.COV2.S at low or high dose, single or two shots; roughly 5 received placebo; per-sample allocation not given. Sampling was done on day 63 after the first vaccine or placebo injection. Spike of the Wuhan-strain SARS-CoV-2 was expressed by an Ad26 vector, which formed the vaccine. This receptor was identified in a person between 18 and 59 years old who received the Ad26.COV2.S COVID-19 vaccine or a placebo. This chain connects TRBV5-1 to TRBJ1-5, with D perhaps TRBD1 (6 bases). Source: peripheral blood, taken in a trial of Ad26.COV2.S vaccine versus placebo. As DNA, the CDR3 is TGCGCCAGCAGCTTGGCGGCAGGGGAACAGCCCCAGCATTTT. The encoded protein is CASSLAAGEQPQHF.